The clone carrying this TCR beta chain has a count of ten or more. Its antigen is unidentified. The sample belongs to a study of T cells after yellow fever vaccination. TCRdb used MiXCR to reprocess the 5' RACE reads, holding one entry per CDR3 protein. In the table there are 230,000 or so distinct CDR3 sequences, approximately 3.5% of which are singletons. Trimming took 4 bases from V and 5 from J, leaving 11 bases between them. The CDR3 covers 13 residues. Looked up from germline, CDR1 is MGHDK and CDR2 is SYGVNS. Study findings and constraints: Weaker, the secondary response had a peak occurring faster, on day 5 versus 15. Few clonotypes appeared in both CD4 and CD8 compartments. The booster saw the reappearance of most primary-vaccination clones (roughly 95% CD4, about 90% CD8).

The specimen comprised PBMCs, sampled 15 days after the yellow fever booster vaccination. J is TRBJ2-5 and V is TRBV25-1; D may match TRBD1 or TRBD2 (7 bases each). This sequence originates from a man aged 18 to 29 who received the YFV17D yellow fever vaccine. The CDR3: CASSVQGGETQYF. The DNA for the CDR3 is TGTGCCAGCAGTGTCCAGGGGGGGGAGACCCAGTACTTC.